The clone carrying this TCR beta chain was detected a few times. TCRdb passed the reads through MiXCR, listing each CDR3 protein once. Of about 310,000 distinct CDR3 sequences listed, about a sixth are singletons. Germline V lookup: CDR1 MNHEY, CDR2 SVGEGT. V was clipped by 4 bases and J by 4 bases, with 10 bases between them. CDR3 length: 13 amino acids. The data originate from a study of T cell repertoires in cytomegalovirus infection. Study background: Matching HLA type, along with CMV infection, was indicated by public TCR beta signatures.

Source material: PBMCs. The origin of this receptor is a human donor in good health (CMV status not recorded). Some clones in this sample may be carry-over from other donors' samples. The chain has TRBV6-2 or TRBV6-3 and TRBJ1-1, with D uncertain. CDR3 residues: CASSWGWPTEAFF. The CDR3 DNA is TGTGCCAGCAGTTGGGGTTGGCCCACTGAAGCTTTCTTT.